This T cell receptor (beta chain) was documented in a study of OX40 agonist ivuxolimab in advanced cancers. About the investigation overall: Ivuxolimab was a fully human IgG2 agonistic monoclonal antibody targeting the costimulatory receptor OX40 (CD134). Intravenous ivuxolimab was administered to patients every 2 weeks at six dose levels: 0.01, 0.1, 0.3, 1.5, 3 and 10 mg/kg. Of the roughly 54 dose-escalation patients, hepatocellular carcinoma was present in roughly 19, melanoma in approximately 15, renal cell carcinoma in 9 and head and neck cancer in 9. A male proportion of nearly 85% and a mean age of approximately 60 years, ranging from roughly 23 to 79, were recorded for the dose-escalation cohort. Prior anti-PD-1, anti-PD-L1 or anti-CTLA-4 therapy was permitted, and checkpoint inhibitors had been received by under 50% of dose-escalation patients. Three dose-escalation patients achieved partial responses, one with hepatocellular carcinoma and two with cutaneous melanoma. Peripheral TCRbeta sequencing aimed to test whether ivuxolimab altered TCR sequence diversity and caused clonal T-cell expansion. The paper covers the monotherapy dose-escalation part of the phase I ivuxolimab trial, which included N of about 50 patients. Overall results and qualifications from the work: At doses from 0.1 to 3.0 mg/kg, clonal expansion was seen in both CD4+ and CD8+ blood T cells between baseline and week 6. The antigen specificity of the clonally expanded peripheral T cells was not determined. In the 0.1-3.0 mg/kg groups, partial responders had among the lowest normalized peripheral clonal expansion, particularly in CD8+ T cells. Low levels of normalized T-cell clonal expansion were also shown by some nonresponding patients. After ivuxolimab, more expanded clones were found on average in CD8+ T cells than in CD4+ T cells.

Patients with autoimmune disease history or receiving systemic immunosuppression were excluded from the trial. Peripheral blood for TCR sequencing was drawn from every dose cohort at baseline, at cycle 4 day 1 and at cycle 7 day 1. Samples were obtained from an open-label, multicenter, first-in-human phase I dose-escalation trial of ivuxolimab. Adults with locally advanced or metastatic head and neck squamous cell, hepatocellular, melanoma or renal cell carcinoma were enrolled in the trial. CD4+ and CD8+ T cells were sorted separately from peripheral blood before TCR sequencing. Unmatched junction bases come to 7, with V trimmed by 11 bases and J by 2 bases. CDR1 and CDR2 are read off the germline V gene (reference sequence) as MNHEY and SMNVEV. The CDR3 measures 14 amino acids from cysteine to phenylalanine. CDR3 DNA only is kept here, 42 bases in frame from base 1. Genomic DNA was isolated from the sorted cells so that the TCRbeta CDR3 region could be sequenced. The immunoSEQ Assay was used to sequence the TCRbeta CDR3 regions. The clones in this table, taken by TCRdb from immuneACCESS, are in-frame only. Not every clone is retained; where verified, under half of the shortfall comes from an unresolved V gene, and the cause of the rest is unknown. The sample records roughly 92,000 clones, 90% of which are singletons. More than 0.15% of the sample is in the top ten clones.

Of note for this clone: Its binding antigen is unknown. The record has no base qualities; no much larger clone is one base away.

This TCR came from an adult with an advanced solid tumor such as melanoma, head and neck, liver or kidney cancer. The V and J segments used are TRBV27 and TRBJ2-1, with 9 bases matching TRBD2. The specimen comprised CD4+ or CD8+ T cells sorted from blood, sampled in a trial of the OX40 agonist ivuxolimab. CDR3 region: CAVLREGTYNEQFF. The nucleotide sequence is TGTGCCGTCTTGCGGGAGGGAACCTACAATGAGCAGTTCTTC.